Below, 22 T cell receptor beta chains from the same sample are listed, as sequenced in a study of CD8 T cells in ankylosing spondylitis. MiXCR, run by TCRdb on the 5' RACE reads, gives a single entry per CDR3 protein. The table has just under 350,000 distinct CDR3 sequences, approximately 15% seen once. Sequencing input: blood, either unsorted or a sorted T cell fraction (not recorded which). These receptors originate from a male donor with ankylosing spondylitis or in good health (not recorded which).

The sample holds a few counts of this clonotype. This chain joins TRBV6-1 and TRBJ2-3; D ambiguous. The germline V gene has CDR1 MNHNS and CDR2 SASEGT. The CDR3 consists of 14 residues. Trimming took 8 bases from V and 0 from J, leaving 12 bases between them. CDR3: CASFQGRSTDTQYF. Here the CDR3 DNA reads TGTGCCAGCTTCCAAGGGCGCAGCACAGATACGCAGTATTTT.

This clonotype was seen repeatedly, ten times or more. This chain links TRBV6-1 with TRBJ1-2, with 8 bases fitting TRBD1. V shed 8 bases, J shed 4 bases, and the junction held 9 bases outside the gene matches. This CDR3 spans 14 amino acids. Germline V gene sequence: CDR1 MNHNS, CDR2 SASEGT. The CDR3 reads CASGETGARYGYTF. The CDR3 coding sequence is TGTGCCAGCGGCGAGACAGGGGCCCGCTATGGCTACACCTTC.

The table lists this clonotype with a few counts. The chain carries TRBV20-1 and TRBJ1-4, with 9 bases aligning to TRBD1. There are 15 residues in the CDR3. The ends lost 0 bases at V and 8 bases at J; junction bases unmatched: 7. Germline CDR1 reads DFQATT; CDR2 reads SNEGSKA (reference sequence). CDR3 sequence (DNA): TGCAGTGCTAGAGAGTCCGGGACAGGGCGGGAAAAACTGTTTTTT. This codes for CSARESGTGREKLFF.

The rearrangement uses TRBV20-1 and TRBJ2-7; TRBD2 agrees at 12 bases. The junction had 4 bases not matched to a gene; V was cut back by 4 bases and J by 3 bases. This CDR3 is built from 14 residues. CDR1 and CDR2 from the germline V gene are DFQATT and SNEGSKA (reference sequence). The CDR3 protein is CSATGLAGHYEQYF. As DNA, the CDR3 is TGCAGTGCTACCGGACTAGCGGGACACTACGAGCAGTACTTC.

This clonotype was counted only a few times. The CDR3 spells CASSTGGGTDTQYF. Here the CDR3 DNA reads TGTGCCAGCAGCACCGGGGGGGGCACAGATACGCAGTATTTT. This sequence joins TRBV3-1 and TRBJ2-3; 8 bases are shared with TRBD2. This CDR3 has 14 amino acids. V shed 5 bases, J shed 1 base, and the junction held 2 bases outside the gene matches. The germline gives CDR1 LGHDT, CDR2 YNNKEL (reference sequence).

Only a few counts were recorded for this clonotype. The chain recombines TRBV4-1 with TRBJ2-3; D gene unclear. Trimming stripped 4 bases from V and 2 bases from J, with 22 bases between. In germline, CDR1 is MGHRA, CDR2 YSYEKL. The CDR3 extends over 18 amino acids. The CDR3 region has the DNA TGCGCCAGCAGCCGGGGATTGACCGCGGAGATTATCACAGATACGCAGTATTTT. Amino acids: CASSRGLTAEIITDTQYF.

This clonotype showed up just a few times. CDR3 in DNA: TGTGCCACCCGAACCTTACCAGCGAGGTCGGGCAATGAGCAGTTCTTC. Encoded protein: CATRTLPARSGNEQFF. This rearrangement joins TRBV10-3 to TRBJ2-1; D remains unclear. The germline V gene has CDR1 ENHRY and CDR2 SYGVKD. The CDR3 runs to 16 residues. V was pared by 10 bases and J by 6 bases, with 25 bases between.

The chain joins TRBV12-3 or TRBV12-4 to TRBJ2-5, with 7 nucleotides matching TRBD2. The CDR3 covers 13 residues. Trimming removed 6 bases from V and 7 bases from J; junction bases left unmatched: 8. The CDR3 coding sequence is TGTGCCAGCAGAGCCCGGGGGGTGGGGACCCAGTACTTC. Residues: CASRARGVGTQYF.

The chain recombines TRBV7-2 with TRBJ1-1; no reliable D call. This CDR3 is 14 amino acids long. V dropped 4 bases and J dropped 4 bases, with 13 bases sitting between them. Germline V gives CDR1 SGHTA, CDR2 FQGNSA. The CDR3 loop is CASSSVGGSTEAFF. In nucleotides, the CDR3 is TGTGCCAGCAGCTCGGTTGGAGGGAGCACTGAAGCTTTCTTT.

The gene calls are TRBV9 and TRBJ1-1; D perhaps matches TRBD1 (5 bases). CDR3 length equals 14 residues. CDR1 SGDLS and CDR2 YYNGEE come from the germline V gene. The V end lost 0 bases, the J end lost 4 bases, and 10 bases lay between the germline ends. In nucleotides, the CDR3 is TGTGCCAGCAGCGTAGTGGCAGGGAGCACTGAAGCTTTCTTT. This codes for CASSVVAGSTEAFF.

V is TRBV15 and J is TRBJ2-2; 8 positions match TRBD1. V shed 5 bases, J shed 5 bases, and the junction held 10 bases outside the gene matches. The CDR3 totals 16 residues. Germline V CDR1 and CDR2: LNHNV, YYDKDF (reference sequence). The chain's CDR3 is CATSPLGQGLTGELFF. The CDR3 coding sequence is TGTGCCACCAGCCCCCTCGGACAGGGTCTAACCGGGGAGCTGTTTTTT.

The sample holds a few counts of this clonotype. V usage is TRBV12-3 or TRBV12-4 and J usage is TRBJ1-1; 7 bases align to TRBD1. V dropped 5 bases and J dropped 7; count of bases not matched to a gene: 10. The length of the CDR3 is 14 residues. The CDR3 nucleotides read TGTGCCAGCAGTCTGGCGAAAGACAGGGTTGAAGCTTTCTTT. Translating it yields CASSLAKDRVEAFF.

The chain has TRBV2 and TRBJ1-1; weak D call: TRBD1 (6 bases). Germline loops: CDR1 SNHLY, CDR2 FYNNEI. Trimming took 8 bases from V and 4 from J, leaving 11 bases between them. This CDR3 is 12 amino acids long. The CDR3 coding sequence is TGTGCCAGCGGAAGGGGGGTCACTGAAGCTTTCTTT. Translated, it gives CASGRGVTEAFF.

The chain links TRBV7-9 to TRBJ2-7; 7 nucleotides agree with TRBD1. The V segment lost 1 base and the J segment 4 bases; nucleotides outside the gene matches: 13. Germline-derived CDR1 and CDR2 are SEHNR and FQNEAQ (reference sequence). This CDR3 is built from 17 residues. DNA for the CDR3: TGTGCCAGCAGCTTAGGATCATCTGGGGGACAGTCATACGAGCAGTACTTC. This gives the protein CASSLGSSGGQSYEQYF.

This clonotype was seen more than once but under ten times. The V call is TRBV12-5, the J call TRBJ2-1; D is ambiguous. V lost 6 bases and J lost 7, with 13 bases in between. Germline assignment: CDR1 LGHNT and CDR2 FRNRAP. The CDR3 has 13 amino acids. In nucleotides, the CDR3 is TGTGCTAGTGGCAGCCCGGGCGTTAATGAGCAGTTCTTC. Translation gives CASGSPGVNEQFF.

This clonotype appeared a few times. This rearrangement joins TRBV6-5 to TRBJ1-4; no reliable D call. Germline V gene data show CDR1 as MNHEY and CDR2 as SVGAGI. This CDR3 contains 15 residues. The V gene lost 0 bases and the J gene lost 7 bases, with 12 bases spanning the gap. The DNA of the CDR3 is TGTGCCAGCAGTTACTCGCACGGCGGGAGTGAAAAACTGTTTTTT. Protein product: CASSYSHGGSEKLFF.

This clonotype was seen at least ten times. The rearrangement joins TRBV20-1 to TRBJ2-3; either TRBD1 or TRBD2 may fit D (5 bases each). V lost 0 bases and J lost 3, with 19 bases in between. CDR1 and CDR2 from the germline V gene are DFQATT and SNEGSKA (reference sequence). CDR3 length: 17 residues. DNA for the CDR3: TGCAGTGCTAGAGATCCCCTAGGGGACCGGGTAACAGATACGCAGTATTTT. It encodes CSARDPLGDRVTDTQYF.

The chain has TRBV29-1 and TRBJ2-1; 7 nucleotides line up with TRBD1. CDR1 is SQVTM, CDR2 ANQGSEA, per germline. V lost 5 bases and J lost 9; bases outside the gene matches: 7. This CDR3 has 12 residues. CDR3 sequence (DNA): TGCAGCGTTAGGTTGGACAGGCTTGAGCAGTTCTTC. This translates into CSVRLDRLEQFF.

This clonotype turned up a few times. This sequence joins TRBV24-1 and TRBJ2-6; D is unclear. Trimming removed 12 bases from V and 0 bases from J, with 11 bases in between. Germline loops: CDR1 KGHDR, CDR2 SFDVKD. The CDR3 consists of 14 residues. Here the CDR3 reads CASEQDSGANVLTF. CDR3 nucleotide sequence: TGTGCCTCCGAGCAGGACTCTGGGGCCAACGTCCTGACTTTC.

The CDR3 loop reads CSAQVAYEQYF. The DNA of the CDR3 is TGCAGTGCACAGGTCGCCTACGAGCAGTACTTC. V usage is TRBV20-1 and J usage is TRBJ2-7, with D perhaps TRBD1 (5 bases). The CDR3 has 11 amino acids. V was trimmed by 6 bases and J by 2 bases, leaving 8 bases between them. Germline assignment: CDR1 DFQATT and CDR2 SNEGSKA (reference sequence).

The gene calls are TRBV20-1 and TRBJ2-3; D could derive from TRBD1 or TRBD2 (5 bases each). The V gene lost 5 bases and the J gene lost 4 bases, with 10 bases spanning the gap. The V gene's germline CDR1 is DFQATT and CDR2 SNEGSKA (reference sequence). The CDR3 loop spans 12 amino acids. CDR3 nucleotides: TGCAGTGCTTTAAGAGGGGCAGATACGCAGTATTTT. This encodes CSALRGADTQYF.

This clonotype was observed a handful of times. This sequence joins TRBV12-3 or TRBV12-4 and TRBJ2-5; possibly TRBD1 or TRBD2 for D (6 bases each). This CDR3 has 15 residues. V was pared by 7 bases and J by 5 bases, with 20 bases between. The CDR3 region has the DNA TGTGCCAGCACCGCGGGACCAGGGCAGGGGGAGACCCAGTACTTC. The encoded protein is CASTAGPGQGETQYF.